This T cell receptor (beta chain) is drawn from a study of cytomegalovirus exposure and HLA in healthy donors. Overall study findings and caveats: Relative to the roughly 690-donor mean, N-insertions were reportedly fewer in an Asian-associated ancestry cluster in a later analysis. The authors later linked a missense DCLRE1C variant to TCR beta V- and J-gene trimming. Most CMV-associated TCR beta chains appeared HLA-restricted in a later analysis. Published work reported that the classifier diagnosed cytomegalovirus status with high specificity and sensitivity.

From germline, CDR1 is SGHDN and CDR2 FVKESK. The CDR3 sequence is 14 residues long. The V end was cut by 3 bases, the J end by 2 bases, with 7 bases between. For this clone: The target antigen is unknown.

60 Vbeta and 13 Jbeta primers were used in PCR. Libraries were prepared by immunoSEQ multiplex PCR; TCRdb keeps only in-frame clonotypes and omits some of them. Found here are about 230,000 clones, around 89% of them singletons; the top ten hold around 1%. The sample comprised PBMCs. The receptor was isolated from a woman younger than 35 in good health and CMV-seronegative. The chain recombines TRBV14 with TRBJ1-4; weak D call: TRBD1 (6 bases). The CDR3 loop is CASSHTGTNEKLFF. Here the CDR3 DNA reads TGTGCCAGCAGCCACACAGGGACTAATGAAAAACTGTTTTTT.